This T cell receptor beta chain is drawn from a study of human CD4 T cells and Enterobacteriaceae. The data were produced by immunoSEQ multiplex PCR, yet TCRdb's version contains in-frame clones alone and is incomplete. Of fewer than 35,000 clones listed, approximately 78% are singletons. Memory CD4+ T cells were sorted as all CD4+ cells except CD45RA+CCR7+CD95- naive cells, over 95% pure. Before sorting, cells positive for CD8, CD14, CD16, CD56, CD19 or bright CD25 were removed. The sequence was collected from a human donor in good health. The specimen sequenced was memory CD4+ T cells from blood.

In DNA, the CDR3 is TGTGCCAGCAGTGCAGGGACTAGCGGTGGCATTCAGTACTTC. As protein: CASSAGTSGGIQYF. The J gene is TRBJ2-4, the V gene TRBV2; the match to TRBD2 covers 11 bases. The trim removed 4 bases at V and 9 bases at J, leaving 5 bases unmatched. The CDR3 sequence is 14 residues long. CDR1 is SNHLY, CDR2 FYNNEI, per germline.